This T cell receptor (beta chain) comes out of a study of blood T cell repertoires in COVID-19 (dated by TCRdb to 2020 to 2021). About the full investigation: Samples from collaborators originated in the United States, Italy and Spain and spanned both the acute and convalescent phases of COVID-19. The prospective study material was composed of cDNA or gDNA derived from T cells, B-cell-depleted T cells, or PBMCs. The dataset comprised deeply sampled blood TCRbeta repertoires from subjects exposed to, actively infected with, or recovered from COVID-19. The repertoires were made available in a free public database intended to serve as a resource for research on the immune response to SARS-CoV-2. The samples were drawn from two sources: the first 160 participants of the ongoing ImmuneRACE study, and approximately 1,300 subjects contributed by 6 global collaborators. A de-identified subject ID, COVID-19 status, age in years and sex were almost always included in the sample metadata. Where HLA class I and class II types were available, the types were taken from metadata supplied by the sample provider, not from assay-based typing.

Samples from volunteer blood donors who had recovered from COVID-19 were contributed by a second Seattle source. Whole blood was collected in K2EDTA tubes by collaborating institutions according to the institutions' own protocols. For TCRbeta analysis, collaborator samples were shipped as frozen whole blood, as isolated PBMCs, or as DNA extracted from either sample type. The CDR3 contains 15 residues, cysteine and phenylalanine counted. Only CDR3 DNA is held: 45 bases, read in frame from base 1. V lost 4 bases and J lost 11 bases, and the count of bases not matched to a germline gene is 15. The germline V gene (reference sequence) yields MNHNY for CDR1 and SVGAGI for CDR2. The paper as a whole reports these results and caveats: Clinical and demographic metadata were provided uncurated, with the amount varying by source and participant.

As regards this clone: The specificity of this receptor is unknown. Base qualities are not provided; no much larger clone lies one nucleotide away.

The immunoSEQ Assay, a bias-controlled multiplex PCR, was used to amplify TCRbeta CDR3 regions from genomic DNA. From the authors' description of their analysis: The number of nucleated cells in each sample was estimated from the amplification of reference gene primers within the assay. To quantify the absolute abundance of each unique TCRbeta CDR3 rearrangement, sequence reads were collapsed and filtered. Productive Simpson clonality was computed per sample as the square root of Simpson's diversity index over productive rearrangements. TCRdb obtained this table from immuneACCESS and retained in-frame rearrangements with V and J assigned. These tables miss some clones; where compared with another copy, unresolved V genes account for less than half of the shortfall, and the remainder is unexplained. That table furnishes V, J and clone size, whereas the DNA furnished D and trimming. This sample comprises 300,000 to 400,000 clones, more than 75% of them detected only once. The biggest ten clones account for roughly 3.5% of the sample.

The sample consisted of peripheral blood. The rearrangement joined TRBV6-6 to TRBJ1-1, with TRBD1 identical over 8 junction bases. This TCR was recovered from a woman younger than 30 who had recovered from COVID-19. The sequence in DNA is TGTGCCAGCAGTTCCAGTGTAGTTGGACAGGGCAAGGCTTTCTTT. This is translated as CASSSSVVGQGKAFF.